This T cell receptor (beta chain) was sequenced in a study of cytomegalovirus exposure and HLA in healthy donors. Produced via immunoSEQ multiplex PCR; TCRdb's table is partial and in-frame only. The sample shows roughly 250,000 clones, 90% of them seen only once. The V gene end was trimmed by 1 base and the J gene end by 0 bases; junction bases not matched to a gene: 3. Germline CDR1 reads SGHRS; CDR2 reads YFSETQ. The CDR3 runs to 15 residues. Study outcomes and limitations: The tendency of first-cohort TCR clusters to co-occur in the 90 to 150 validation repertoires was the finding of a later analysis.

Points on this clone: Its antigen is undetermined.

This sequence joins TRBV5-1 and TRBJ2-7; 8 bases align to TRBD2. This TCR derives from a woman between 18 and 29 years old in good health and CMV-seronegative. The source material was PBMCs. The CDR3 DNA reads TGCGCCAGCAGCTTGACGGGGGGGAGCTCCTACGAGCAGTACGTC. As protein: CASSLTGGSSYEQYV.